The 18 T cell receptor beta chains given below trace back to one sample, sequenced in a study of OX40 agonist ivuxolimab in advanced cancers. Profiled with immunoSEQ multiplex PCR; TCRdb holds only in-frame clones, not every one. Of some 59,000 clones listed, about 79% were seen once; the top ten hold approximately 2.4%. Specimen: CD4+ or CD8+ T cells sorted from blood, collected in a trial of the OX40 agonist ivuxolimab. The receptors derive from an adult with an advanced solid tumor such as melanoma, head and neck, liver or kidney cancer.

J is TRBJ2-7 and V is TRBV6-5; 8 nucleotides match TRBD1. The J segment lost 5 bases and the V segment lost 4 bases, leaving 7 bases of the junction unmatched. The CDR3 extends over 14 amino acids. The germline gives CDR1 MNHEY, CDR2 SVGAGI. CDR3 DNA: TGTGCCAGCAGTTTGGACAGGGTCCGGGACGAGCAGTACTTC. This translates into CASSLDRVRDEQYF.

This sequence joins TRBV10-3 and TRBJ1-2; D gene ambiguous. CDR3 length: 14 residues. The V end was cut by 5 bases, the J end by 2 bases, with 12 bases between. Germline V gene lookup returns CDR1 ENHRY and CDR2 SYGVKD. The CDR3 region has the DNA TGTGCCATCAGTTCTTTTGCCACCAACTATGGCTACACCTTC. This codes for CAISSFATNYGYTF.

The chain has TRBV18 and TRBJ2-5, with D maybe TRBD1 (5 bases). Germline V gene lookup returns CDR1 KGHSH and CDR2 LQKENI. This CDR3 has 15 amino acids. Trimming left V 5 bases short and J 4 bases short, with 17 bases between. CDR3 bases: TGTGCCAGCTCAGTGGGGCTGGGGCAGGGAGAGACCCAGTACTTC. Protein sequence: CASSVGLGQGETQYF.

This chain links TRBV6-6 with TRBJ1-1, with 8 bases lining up with TRBD1. V was clipped by 6 bases and J by 11 bases; unmatched bases: 5. Per the germline V gene, CDR1 is MNHNY and CDR2 is SVGAGI (reference sequence). This CDR3 contains 11 residues. The CDR3 DNA reads as TGTGCCAGCAGCGACAGGGGCATGGCTTTCTTT. Protein: CASSDRGMAFF.

The V and J genes are TRBV5-1 and TRBJ2-1; 10 bases agree with TRBD2. V shed 2 bases, J shed 8 bases, and the junction held 4 bases outside the gene matches. Germline CDR1 SGHRS, CDR2 YFSETQ. The CDR3 consists of 14 residues. CDR3 nucleotides: TGCGCCAGCAGCTTAAGCGGGGGGGCGGATGAGCAGTTCTTC. It is translated as CASSLSGGADEQFF.

This rearrangement joins TRBV11-3 to TRBJ2-5; D possibly matches TRBD1 or TRBD2 (5 bases each). This CDR3 has 13 amino acids. The germline gives CDR1 SGHNT, CDR2 YENEEA. V was clipped by 4 bases and J by 7 bases, with 13 bases between them. This chain's CDR3 is CASSSRGAGTQYF. CDR3 in DNA: TGTGCCAGCAGCTCGAGAGGGGCTGGGACCCAGTACTTC.

This chain joins TRBV2 and TRBJ1-1; a weak D match, TRBD1 (6 bases). This CDR3 has 14 residues. V was pared by 7 bases and J by 3 bases, with 15 bases between. CDR1 is SNHLY, CDR2 FYNNEI, per germline. The CDR3 protein is CASTKGVADTEAFF. The CDR3, as DNA: TGTGCCAGCACCAAGGGGGTAGCGGACACTGAAGCTTTCTTT.

The CDR3 DNA reads as TGTGCCAGCAGCTTAGGGGCAGGGGATTATAGCAATCAGCCCCAGCATTTT. Translation: CASSLGAGDYSNQPQHF. The genes are TRBV7-8 and TRBJ1-5; D possibly corresponds to TRBD1 (6 bases). V was pared by 1 base and J by 0 bases, with 13 bases between. Germline V CDR1 and CDR2: SGHVS, FQNEAQ. This CDR3 is built from 17 residues. The whole variable domain, filled in from reference TRBV7-8 and TRBJ1-5, reads GAGVSQSPRYKVAKRGQDVALRCDPISGHVSLFWYQQALGQGPEFLTYFQNEAQLDKSGLPSDRFFAERPEGSVSTLKIQRTQQEDSAVYLCASSLGAGDYSNQPQHFGDGTRLSIL.

The chain joins TRBV5-1 to TRBJ1-1; D unclear. Germline CDR1 reads SGHRS; CDR2 reads YFSETQ. The germline V and J ends were trimmed by 3 bases and 5 bases, with 14 bases remaining between them. The CDR3 spans 14 residues. The CDR3 nucleotides read TGCGCCAGCAGCTCCGAGACCTTCGGGACTGAAGCTTTCTTT. Translated: CASSSETFGTEAFF.

The chain employs TRBV2 and TRBJ2-2; 7 bases map to TRBD1. CDR1 is SNHLY, CDR2 FYNNEI, per germline. V lost 6 bases, J lost 5 bases, and 6 bases stayed unmatched. The CDR3 is made up of 14 amino acids. The CDR3: CASRETGLTGELFF. The CDR3 DNA reads TGTGCCAGCAGGGAGACAGGGCTGACCGGGGAGCTGTTTTTT.

The chain carries TRBV6-5 and TRBJ2-5, with 7 positions matching TRBD1. Germline values: CDR1 MNHEY, CDR2 SVGAGI. CDR3 size: 15 residues. The junction had 7 bases not matched to a gene; V was cut back by 6 bases and J by 0 bases. CDR3 nucleotide sequence: TGTGCCAGCAGAAAAGACAGGGATTACCAAGAGACCCAGTACTTC. Protein: CASRKDRDYQETQYF.

The chain links TRBV6-1 to TRBJ2-2, with unresolved D. This CDR3 region has 13 residues. Per germline, CDR1 MNHNS and CDR2 SASEGT. Trimming stripped 2 bases from V and 6 bases from J, with 7 bases between. Here the CDR3 reads CASSEWASGELFF. In nucleotides, the CDR3 is TGTGCCAGCAGTGAATGGGCGTCCGGGGAGCTGTTTTTT.

The chain employs TRBV19 and TRBJ2-5; 7 bases fit TRBD2. Gene TRBJ2-7 matches the end of the DNA better, so the J call may be wrong. The CDR3 covers 14 residues. Per the germline V gene, CDR1 is LNHDA and CDR2 is SQIVND (reference sequence). The CDR3 DNA is TGTGCCAGTAGTGGGGGGGAGGACCCCTACGAGCAGTACTTC. Residues: CASSGGEDPYEQYF.

The rearrangement links TRBV5-1 to TRBJ2-1; D is perhaps TRBD1 (5 bases). The germline V gene has CDR1 SGHRS and CDR2 YFSETQ. The CDR3 sequence is 14 residues long. V lost 0 bases, J lost 10 bases, and 14 bases lay in between. CDR3 nucleotides: TGCGCCAGCAGCTTGGCCAGGGATTTAGACGAGCAGTTCTTC. Translated, it gives CASSLARDLDEQFF.

This chain joins TRBV6-5 and TRBJ2-5; D possibly uses TRBD1 or TRBD2 (5 bases each). The CDR3 contains 15 residues. Trimming pared 5 bases from V and 5 bases from J, leaving 18 bases between. In germline, CDR1 is MNHEY, CDR2 SVGAGI. The DNA of the CDR3 is TGTGCCAGCAGTACGGGACCCTTAAGCCGGGAGACCCAGTACTTC. This encodes CASSTGPLSRETQYF.

This chain connects TRBV11-2 to TRBJ2-7, with no clear D. Germline CDR1 is SGHAT and CDR2 is FQNNGV. The CDR3 has 13 residues. Trimming left V 2 bases short and J 0 bases short, with 5 bases between. CDR3 nucleotides: TGTGCCAGCAGCTTATCTGGCTCCTACGAGCAGTACTTC. Translation: CASSLSGSYEQYF. The full variable domain, in which reference TRBV11-2 and TRBJ2-7 provide the parts outside the CDR3, is EAGVAQSPRYKIIEKRQSVAFWCNPISGHATLYWYQQILGQGPKLLIQFQNNGVVDDSQLPKDRFSAERLKGVDSTLKIQPAKLEDSAVYLCASSLSGSYEQYFGPGTRLTVT.

The V gene is TRBV6-1, the J gene TRBJ1-4; the D gene is possibly TRBD1 (5 bases). Germline CDR1 reads MNHNS; CDR2 reads SASEGT. V dropped 6 bases and J dropped 6 bases, with 14 bases sitting between them. The CDR3 runs to 14 residues. The CDR3 DNA reads as TGTGCCAGCAGACGGCGGGGGATCGATGAAAAACTGTTTTTT. The encoded protein is CASRRRGIDEKLFF.

The chain recombines TRBV7-3 with TRBJ2-1; 8 positions match TRBD1. The germline gives CDR1 SGHTA, CDR2 FQGTGA. The CDR3 length is 15 residues. The ends lost 5 bases at V and 0 bases at J; junction bases unmatched: 3. DNA for the CDR3: TGTGCCAGCAGCCGGACAGGGAGCTCCTACAATGAGCAGTTCTTC. Amino acid sequence: CASSRTGSSYNEQFF. The whole variable domain, remainder taken from reference TRBV7-3 and TRBJ2-1, is GAGVSQTPSNKVTEKGKYVELRCDPISGHTALYWYRQSLGQGPEFLIYFQGTGAADDSGLPNDRFFAVRPEGSVSTLKIQRTERGDSAVYLCASSRTGSSYNEQFFGPGTRLTVL.